This T cell receptor beta chain was captured in a study of shared clonotypes between healthy human individuals. Study observations and caveats: Generation of non-shared clonotypes was less probable than generation of clonotypes shared by all four donors. Researchers sampled only blood; tissue repertoires likely differ. Limited genetic and exposure-history diversity came from having few donors.

Nashville, Tennessee was home to all donors, each a Caucasian adult. The CDR3 is 13 residues long. From germline, CDR1 is SNHLY and CDR2 FYNNEI. With 5 bases clipped from V and 8 bases from J, the junction kept 6 bases outside the gene matches. Comment on this clone: Its antigen remains unknown.

The method was immunoSEQ multiplex PCR; TCRdb's version includes in-frame clones alone and lacks a portion of them. The sample includes some 1,600,000 clones, approximately 98% of them seen just once. Sequencing used naive CD4+ T cells sorted from blood. The subset here: CD45RA+ positively selected. The TCR was taken from a man under 40 in good health. The rearrangement joins TRBV2 to TRBJ1-2, with 9 positions matching TRBD1. CDR3 amino acids: CASSFGTGNGYTF. CDR3 bases: TGTGCCAGCAGTTTTGGGACAGGGAACGGCTACACCTTC.